This TCR beta chain was sequenced in a study of T cell repertoires in cytomegalovirus infection. Study context: The public TCR beta signatures pointed to both CMV infection and matching HLA type. Findings of the study overall: The response measured ex vivo was dominated by TCR beta clonotypes (HLA-C-restricted and CMV-specific).

Per germline, CDR1 SGHVS and CDR2 FQNEAQ. This CDR3 spans 20 amino acids. The V segment lost 7 bases and the J segment 5 bases; nucleotides outside the gene matches: 22. TCRdb reprocessed the reads with MiXCR, giving one entry per CDR3 protein. Altogether roughly 500,000 distinct CDR3 sequences are present, 16% being singletons, with the ten largest covering 24%. This clonotype was counted many times. As yet, its antigen is unknown. V gene TRBV7-8 combines with J gene TRBJ2-2, with 10 positions matching TRBD2. This sequence originates from a human donor in good health (CMV status not recorded). Some clones in this sample may be carry-over from other donors' samples. Sequencing was performed on CD8+ T cells from PBMCs. For the CDR3, the DNA is TGTGCCAGCATCCCAACTCGTAGCGGGAGGAGCTATATCGGGACCGGGGAGCTGTTTTTT. Amino acids: CASIPTRSGRSYIGTGELFF.